These T cell receptor beta chains were read from a single sample in a study of CD8 T cells in ankylosing spondylitis. One entry per CDR3 protein results from TCRdb running MiXCR on the 5' RACE reads. The sample shows about 220,000 distinct CDR3 sequences, approximately 16% of them seen only once. The sequencing sample was made of blood, either unsorted or a sorted T cell fraction (not recorded which). These receptors all come from a male donor with ankylosing spondylitis. Each CDR3 is given with its conserved first and last residue. A D gene is named only where the DNA matches it firmly. Only some rows state a clone size, as once, few, many or a class for expanded clones.

d_call j_call v_call cdr3_length clone_size cdr3_aa cdr3_nt
. TRBJ1-1 TRBV27 15 . CASSLGGYGNTEAFF TGTGCCAGCAGTTTAGGAGGGTACGGGAACACTGAAGCTTTCTTT
. TRBJ1-1 TRBV20-1 15 few CSASDSGDGTTEAFF TGCAGTGCTAGTGACAGCGGGGATGGTACCACTGAAGCTTTCTTT
. TRBJ1-1 TRBV5-6 16 few CASSLLAGEWDTEAFF TGTGCCAGCAGCTTGTTGGCAGGGGAGTGGGACACTGAAGCTTTCTTT
. TRBJ2-3 TRBV5-1 14 few CASSSISSTDTQYF TGCGCCAGCAGCTCAATTTCTAGCACAGATACGCAGTATTTT
. TRBJ2-7 TRBV29-1 13 few CSVDGTNSYEQYF TGCAGCGTCGACGGGACCAACTCCTACGAGCAGTACTTC
. TRBJ2-3 TRBV5-1 15 . CASSLEGGGPDTQYF TGCGCCAGCAGCTTGGAGGGGGGCGGCCCGGATACGCAGTATTTT
. TRBJ2-7 TRBV7-6 14 . CASSTGTFGYEQYF TGTGCCAGCAGCACAGGGACATTTGGTTACGAGCAGTACTTC
. TRBJ2-1 TRBV6-4 16 few CASSPGGFSGLNEQFF TGTGCCAGCAGCCCCGGTGGGTTCAGTGGTCTGAATGAGCAGTTCTTC
TRBD1 TRBJ2-1 TRBV12-3/TRBV12-4 15 . CASRVTGEPNNEQFF TGTGCCAGCAGGGTTACAGGGGAGCCTAACAATGAGCAGTTCTTC
. TRBJ2-7 TRBV2 12 . CASKGTPYEQYF TGTGCCAGCAAGGGCACCCCCTACGAGCAGTACTTC
TRBD2 TRBJ2-7 TRBV4-3 13 . CASSQVPSGEQYF TGCGCCAGCAGCCAAGTCCCTAGCGGCGAGCAGTACTTC
. TRBJ1-2 TRBV7-9 15 few CASSLVGGENYGYTF TGTGCCAGCAGCTTAGTTGGAGGGGAGAACTATGGCTACACCTTC
. TRBJ2-2 TRBV10-1 17 few CASSESEGNQNTGELFF TGCGCCAGCAGTGAGTCGGAGGGGAATCAGAACACCGGGGAGCTGTTTTTT
. TRBJ2-5 TRBV9 15 . CASSPGLPAQETQYF TGTGCCAGCAGCCCAGGACTGCCGGCCCAAGAGACCCAGTACTTC
TRBD2 TRBJ2-7 TRBV29-1 14 . CSVGGLAGLDEQYF TGCAGCGTTGGGGGACTAGCGGGTTTAGACGAGCAGTACTTC
. TRBJ2-7 TRBV7-9 12 few CASSLRRDEQYF TGTGCCAGCAGCTTAAGGCGAGACGAGCAGTACTTC
. TRBJ1-1 TRBV20-1 16 . CSASPIAAAMNTEAFF TGCAGTGCTAGCCCCATAGCGGCAGCCATGAACACTGAAGCTTTCTTT
TRBD1 TRBJ1-2 TRBV4-1 15 few CASSIGQGINYGYTF TGCGCCAGCAGCATAGGACAGGGCATTAACTATGGCTACACCTTC
TRBD1 TRBJ1-2 TRBV7-2 16 . CASSFGTGGGTYGYTF TGTGCCAGCAGCTTCGGGACAGGGGGCGGTACCTATGGCTACACCTTC
. TRBJ2-1 TRBV7-8 16 few CASSLRDFSSYNEQFF TGTGCCAGCAGCCTCCGGGACTTCAGCTCCTACAATGAGCAGTTCTTC
. TRBJ1-1 TRBV27 13 few CASSFSPDGPRSF TGTGCCAGCAGTTTTAGCCCCGACGGGCCCCGAAGTTTT
. TRBJ2-2 TRBV27 15 few CASSSRQGFTGELFF TGTGCCAGCAGTTCGCGCCAGGGTTTCACCGGGGAGCTGTTTTTT
. TRBJ2-1 TRBV9 15 . CASSKYSVPSNEQFF TGTGCCAGCAGCAAGTATAGCGTCCCTTCCAATGAGCAGTTCTTC
. TRBJ1-2 TRBV21-1 15 few CASSARDRESNGYTF TGTGCCAGCAGCGCCCGGGACAGGGAATCGAATGGCTACACCTTC
. TRBJ2-3 TRBV4-3 12 few CASSQSTDTQYF TGCGCCAGCAGCCAAAGCACAGATACGCAGTATTTT
TRBD1 TRBJ1-6 TRBV4-1 15 . CASSLWVQGDSPLHF TGCGCCAGCAGCCTTTGGGTACAGGGGGATTCACCCCTCCACTTT
. TRBJ1-2 TRBV12-3/TRBV12-4 12 . CASSSGGYGNTF TGTGCCAGCAGTTCCGGGGGGTATGGCAACACCTTC
TRBD1 TRBJ1-6 TRBV6-2/TRBV6-3 14 few CASSLRTGTAPLHF TGTGCCAGCAGTTTACGGACAGGGACGGCACCCCTCCACTTT
TRBD2 TRBJ2-3 TRBV12-3/TRBV12-4 17 few CASSGGTEAGRTDTQYF TGTGCCAGCAGTGGTGGTACTGAAGCGGGGAGGACAGATACGCAGTATTTT
TRBD1 TRBJ2-7 TRBV7-9 15 . CAFEAVGTGAYEQYF TGTGCCTTCGAGGCTGTGGGGACAGGGGCCTACGAGCAGTACTTC
. TRBJ2-1 TRBV4-1 12 few CASSQVGGEQFF TGCGCCAGCAGCCAAGTCGGGGGTGAGCAGTTCTTC
. TRBJ2-2 TRBV12-3/TRBV12-4 16 many CASSLGPISNTGELFF TGTGCCAGCAGTTTAGGCCCAATCTCGAACACCGGGGAGCTGTTTTTT
. TRBJ2-1 TRBV12-3/TRBV12-4 12 . CASSSHLNEQFF TGTGCCAGCAGTTCCCACCTCAATGAGCAGTTCTTC
. TRBJ1-1 TRBV7-8 13 few CASTLPGGTEAFF TGTGCCAGCACCCTCCCGGGGGGCACTGAAGCTTTCTTT
. TRBJ2-7 TRBV15 16 . CATRDTREQYSYEQYF TGTGCCACCAGGGATACCCGGGAACAGTACTCCTACGAGCAGTACTTC